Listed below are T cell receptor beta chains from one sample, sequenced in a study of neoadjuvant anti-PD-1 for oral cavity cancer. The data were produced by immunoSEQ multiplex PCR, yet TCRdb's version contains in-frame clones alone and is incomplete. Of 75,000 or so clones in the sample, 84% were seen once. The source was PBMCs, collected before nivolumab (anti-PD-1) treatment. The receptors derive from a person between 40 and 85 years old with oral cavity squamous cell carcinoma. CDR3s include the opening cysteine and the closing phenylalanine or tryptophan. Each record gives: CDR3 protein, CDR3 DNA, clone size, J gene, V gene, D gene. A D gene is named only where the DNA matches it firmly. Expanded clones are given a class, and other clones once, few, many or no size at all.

CDR3: CASSLPGGREQFF
DNA: TGTGCCAGCAGTTTACCAGGGGGCAGAGAGCAGTTCTTC
size: .
J: TRBJ2-1
V: TRBV2
D: TRBD1

CDR3: CASSLSREETQYF
DNA: TGTGCCAGCAGCTTAAGCAGAGAAGAGACCCAGTACTTC
size: .
J: TRBJ2-5
V: TRBV7-3
D: .

CDR3: CASSAAGHEQYF
DNA: TGTGCCAGTAGTGCGGCGGGGCACGAGCAGTACTTC
size: .
J: TRBJ2-7
V: TRBV25-1
D: .

CDR3: CASSPASAREGSEQFF
DNA: TGCGCCAGCAGCCCCGCGTCGGCGCGGGAGGGAAGTGAGCAGTTCTTC
size: .
J: TRBJ2-1
V: TRBV4-1
D: TRBD2

CDR3: CAISGGRRGSDNEQFF
DNA: TGTGCCATCAGTGGGGGCCGCCGGGGTTCGGACAATGAGCAGTTCTTC
size: .
J: TRBJ2-1
V: TRBV10-3
D: .

CDR3: CASSSGPRYNEQFF
DNA: TGTGCCAGCAGTTCGGGACCACGATACAATGAGCAGTTCTTC
size: .
J: TRBJ2-1
V: TRBV27
D: .

CDR3: CASSLGSRDRDGYTF
DNA: TGTGCCAGCAGCTTGGGGTCCCGGGACAGGGATGGCTACACCTTC
size: .
J: TRBJ1-2
V: TRBV5-4
D: TRBD1

CDR3: CASSLTSGRADTQYF
DNA: TGTGCCAGCAGCCTTACTAGCGGGAGGGCAGATACGCAGTATTTT
size: .
J: TRBJ2-3
V: TRBV11-2
D: TRBD2

CDR3: CASSFQSGELFF
DNA: TGTGCCAGCAGCTTCCAATCCGGGGAGCTGTTTTTT
size: .
J: TRBJ2-2
V: TRBV11-2
D: .

CDR3: CAISDSSPDSSYEQYF
DNA: TGTGCCATCAGTGATTCGTCTCCGGATAGCTCCTACGAGCAGTACTTC
size: .
J: TRBJ2-7
V: TRBV10-3
D: .

CDR3: CASSQMAGGGWETQYF
DNA: TGTGCCAGCAGCCAGATGGCGGGAGGAGGATGGGAGACCCAGTACTTC
size: .
J: TRBJ2-5
V: TRBV7-3
D: TRBD2

CDR3: CSGASDGNEQFF
DNA: TGCAGCGGGGCTAGCGATGGCAATGAGCAGTTCTTC
size: .
J: TRBJ2-1
V: TRBV29-1
D: .

CDR3: CASSLDGIEDEQYF
DNA: TGCGCCAGCAGCTTGGACGGGATCGAAGACGAGCAGTACTTC
size: once
J: TRBJ2-7
V: TRBV5-1
D: .

CDR3: CASEVNNEQFF
DNA: TGCGCCAGCGAGGTGAACAATGAGCAGTTCTTC
size: .
J: TRBJ2-1
V: TRBV5-1
D: .

CDR3: CASSLFGTSGRGDEQFF
DNA: TGTGCCAGCAGCTTATTTGGGACTAGCGGGAGAGGAGATGAGCAGTTCTTC
size: .
J: TRBJ2-1
V: TRBV7-3
D: TRBD2

CDR3: CASRREFPSAEAFF
DNA: TGCGCCAGCAGACGTGAGTTCCCGTCGGCTGAAGCTTTCTTT
size: .
J: TRBJ1-1
V: TRBV10-1
D: .

CDR3: CASSVSPAANYGYTF
DNA: TGTGCCAGCAGCGTAAGTCCAGCAGCTAACTATGGCTACACCTTC
size: .
J: TRBJ1-2
V: TRBV9
D: .

CDR3: CAWSQSRTHNEQFF
DNA: TGTGCCTGGAGTCAGTCCCGGACTCACAATGAGCAGTTCTTC
size: .
J: TRBJ2-1
V: TRBV30
D: .

CDR3: CASRGDRALDTQYF
DNA: TGTGCCAGCAGGGGTGACAGGGCTTTGGATACGCAGTATTTT
size: .
J: TRBJ2-3
V: TRBV2
D: TRBD1

CDR3: CASRPHPANTGELFF
DNA: TGTGCCAGCAGGCCCCACCCCGCGAACACCGGGGAGCTGTTTTTT
size: .
J: TRBJ2-2
V: TRBV6-1
D: .

CDR3: CATSQTQGLYEQYF
DNA: TGTGCCACCAGCCAAACACAGGGACTTTACGAGCAGTACTTC
size: .
J: TRBJ2-7
V: TRBV15
D: .

CDR3: CATSPGTASTDTQYF
DNA: TGTGCCACCTCCCCCGGGACTGCTAGCACAGATACGCAGTATTTT
size: .
J: TRBJ2-3
V: TRBV19
D: .

CDR3: CASSFGSPGNQPQHF
DNA: TGTGCCAGCAGTTTCGGGTCCCCGGGGAATCAGCCCCAGCATTTT
size: .
J: TRBJ1-5
V: TRBV28
D: .

CDR3: CASSYSYSEETQYF
DNA: TGTGCCAGCAGTTACTCGTACAGCGAAGAGACCCAGTACTTC
size: .
J: TRBJ2-5
V: TRBV6-5
D: .

CDR3: CASSLVGTGYGYTF
DNA: TGTGCCAGCAGCTTAGTGGGGACAGGGTATGGCTACACCTTC
size: .
J: TRBJ1-2
V: TRBV7-8
D: TRBD1

CDR3: CSGGPMQGEAFF
DNA: TGCAGCGGGGGGCCGATGCAAGGTGAAGCTTTCTTT
size: .
J: TRBJ1-1
V: TRBV29-1
D: .

CDR3: CASSGFMNTEAFF
DNA: TGCGCCAGCTCAGGGTTTATGAACACTGAAGCTTTCTTT
size: .
J: TRBJ1-1
V: TRBV5-1
D: .

CDR3: CASSLDYPATATEAFF
DNA: TGTGCCAGCAGCTTAGATTACCCGGCGACAGCCACTGAAGCTTTCTTT
size: .
J: TRBJ1-1
V: TRBV11-2
D: .

CDR3: CASSLSQGNTEAFF
DNA: TGCGCCAGCAGCTTGAGTCAGGGGAACACTGAAGCTTTCTTT
size: .
J: TRBJ1-1
V: TRBV5-1
D: .

CDR3: CASSQATGGSGNTIYF
DNA: TGCGCCAGCAGCCAAGCGACAGGGGGCTCTGGAAACACCATATATTTT
size: .
J: TRBJ1-3
V: TRBV4-1
D: TRBD1

CDR3: CASSRDSSYEQYF
DNA: TGTGCCAGCAGCCGGGACAGCTCCTACGAGCAGTACTTC
size: once
J: TRBJ2-7
V: TRBV7-9
D: TRBD1

CDR3: CAIRDGGETQYF
DNA: TGTGCCATCAGAGACGGGGGGGAGACCCAGTACTTC
size: .
J: TRBJ2-5
V: TRBV10-3
D: TRBD2

CDR3: CAWTGAVYTQYF
DNA: TGTGCCTGGACGGGGGCAGTATATACGCAGTATTTT
size: .
J: TRBJ2-3
V: TRBV30
D: .

CDR3: CASSFQGNQPQHF
DNA: TGTGCCAGCAGTTTCCAGGGCAATCAGCCCCAGCATTTT
size: .
J: TRBJ1-5
V: TRBV27
D: .

CDR3: CASSVGGTGNQPQHF
DNA: TGTGCCAGCAGCGTAGGGGGGACGGGCAATCAGCCCCAGCATTTT
size: .
J: TRBJ1-5
V: TRBV9
D: .

CDR3: CASSLDRNQETQYF
DNA: TGTGCCAGCAGCTTAGACAGGAACCAAGAGACCCAGTACTTC
size: .
J: TRBJ2-5
V: TRBV11-3
D: .

CDR3: CASSSGTGPYEQYF
DNA: TGTGCCAGCAGCTCCGGGACAGGTCCGTACGAGCAGTACTTC
size: .
J: TRBJ2-7
V: TRBV27
D: TRBD1

CDR3: CSCEARETQYF
DNA: TGCAGCTGTGAGGCTAGAGAGACCCAGTACTTC
size: .
J: TRBJ2-5
V: TRBV20-1
D: .

CDR3: CSASRESEQYF
DNA: TGCAGTGCTAGTCGAGAGAGCGAGCAGTACTTC
size: .
J: TRBJ2-7
V: TRBV20-1
D: .